The clone carrying this T cell receptor (beta chain) was counted between two and nine times. The authors produced TCR alpha and TCR beta cDNA libraries with sample barcodes and UMIs by 5'RACE using constant-segment primers. TCRdb processed the 5' RACE reads anew with MiXCR; each CDR3 protein has one entry. Of 200,000 to 250,000 distinct CDR3 sequences in the sample, over 9% were seen once. The CDR3 covers 11 residues. Germline loops: CDR1 MNHEY, CDR2 SVGAGI. Deletions cut 3 bases from V and 7 bases from J, with 7 bases between. The entry originates in a study of T-cell memory formation after mild COVID-19.

The chain is built from TRBV6-5 and TRBJ2-7; no reliable D call. The origin of this receptor is a man in his late teens or twenties who had mild COVID-19 (a few samples of this study predate the infection). Cell type and time point are not known. The specimen sequenced was PBMCs or a T cell subset sorted from them (not recorded which). DNA for the CDR3: TGTGCCAGCAGTTATCGGCGGGAGCAGTACTTC. It is translated as CASSYRREQYF.